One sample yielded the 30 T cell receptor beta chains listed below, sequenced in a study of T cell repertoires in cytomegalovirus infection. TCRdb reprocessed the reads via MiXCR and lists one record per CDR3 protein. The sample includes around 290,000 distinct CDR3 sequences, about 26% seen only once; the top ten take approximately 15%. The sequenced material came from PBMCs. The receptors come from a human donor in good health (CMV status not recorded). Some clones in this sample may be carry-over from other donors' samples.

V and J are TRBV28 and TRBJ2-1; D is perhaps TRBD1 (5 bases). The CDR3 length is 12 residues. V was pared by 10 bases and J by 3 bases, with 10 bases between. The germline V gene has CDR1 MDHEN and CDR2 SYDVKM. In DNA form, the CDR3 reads TGTGCCACACAGACAGACTACAATGAGCAGTTCTTC. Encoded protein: CATQTDYNEQFF. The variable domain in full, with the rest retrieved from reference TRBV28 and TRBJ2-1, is DVKVTQSSRYLVKRTGEKVFLECVQDMDHENMFWYRQDPGLGLRLIYFSYDVKMKEKGDIPEGYSVSREKKERFSLILESASTNQTSMYLCATQTDYNEQFFGPGTRLTVL.

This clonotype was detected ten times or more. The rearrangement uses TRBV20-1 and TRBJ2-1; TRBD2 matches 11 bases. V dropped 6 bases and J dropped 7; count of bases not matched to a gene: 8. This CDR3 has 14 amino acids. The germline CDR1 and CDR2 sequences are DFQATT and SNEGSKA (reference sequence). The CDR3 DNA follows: TGCAGTGCCCATAGCGGGAGGGGCGGGAATGAGCAGTTCTTC. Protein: CSAHSGRGGNEQFF.

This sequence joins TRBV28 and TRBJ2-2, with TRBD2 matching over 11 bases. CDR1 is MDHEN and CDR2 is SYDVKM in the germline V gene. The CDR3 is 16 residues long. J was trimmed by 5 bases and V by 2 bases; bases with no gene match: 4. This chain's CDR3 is CASSLSPSGRTGELFF. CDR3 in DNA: TGTGCCAGCAGTTTAAGTCCTAGCGGGAGGACCGGGGAGCTGTTTTTT.

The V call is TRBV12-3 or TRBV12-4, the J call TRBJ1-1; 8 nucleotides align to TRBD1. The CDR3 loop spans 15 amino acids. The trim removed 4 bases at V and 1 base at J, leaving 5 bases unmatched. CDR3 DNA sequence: TGTGCCAGCAGTTACTCCGGACAGGGGAACACTGAAGCTTTCTTT. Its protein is CASSYSGQGNTEAFF.

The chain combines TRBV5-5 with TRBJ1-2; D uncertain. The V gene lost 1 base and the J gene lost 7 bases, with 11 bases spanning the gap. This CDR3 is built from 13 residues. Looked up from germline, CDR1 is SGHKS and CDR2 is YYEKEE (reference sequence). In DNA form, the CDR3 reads TGTGCCAGCAGCTTGTGGCAGCTGGCTGGCTACACCTTC. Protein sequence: CASSLWQLAGYTF.

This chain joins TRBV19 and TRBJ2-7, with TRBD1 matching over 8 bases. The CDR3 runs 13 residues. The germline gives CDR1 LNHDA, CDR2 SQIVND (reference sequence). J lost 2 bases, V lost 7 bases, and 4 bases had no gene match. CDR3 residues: CASMGQVTYEQYF. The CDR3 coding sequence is TGTGCCAGTATGGGACAGGTGACCTACGAGCAGTACTTC.

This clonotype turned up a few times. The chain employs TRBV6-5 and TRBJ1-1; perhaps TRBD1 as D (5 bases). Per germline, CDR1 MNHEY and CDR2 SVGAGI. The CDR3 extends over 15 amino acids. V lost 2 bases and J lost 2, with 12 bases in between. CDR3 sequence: CASSYGDRPNTEAFF. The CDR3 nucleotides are TGTGCCAGCAGTTACGGAGACAGACCTAACACTGAAGCTTTCTTT.

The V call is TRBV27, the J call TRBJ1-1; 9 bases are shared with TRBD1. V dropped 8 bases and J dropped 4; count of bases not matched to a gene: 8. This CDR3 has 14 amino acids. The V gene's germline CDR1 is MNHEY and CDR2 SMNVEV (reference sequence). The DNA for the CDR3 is TGTGCCAGCCGTTCGGGACAGGGCGGCACTGAAGCTTTCTTT. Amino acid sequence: CASRSGQGGTEAFF.

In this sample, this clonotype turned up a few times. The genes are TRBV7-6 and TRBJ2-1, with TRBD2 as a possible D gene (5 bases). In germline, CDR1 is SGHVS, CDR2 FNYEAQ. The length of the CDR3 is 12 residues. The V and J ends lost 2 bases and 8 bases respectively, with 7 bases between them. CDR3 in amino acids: CASSLREDEQFF. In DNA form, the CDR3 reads TGTGCCAGCAGCTTACGGGAAGATGAGCAGTTCTTC.

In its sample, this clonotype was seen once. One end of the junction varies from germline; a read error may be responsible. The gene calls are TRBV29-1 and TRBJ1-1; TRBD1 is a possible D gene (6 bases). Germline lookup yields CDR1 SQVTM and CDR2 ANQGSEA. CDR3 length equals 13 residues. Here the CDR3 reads CSLLTGISPSLIF. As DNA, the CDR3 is TGCAGCCTTCTTACAGGGATAAGTCCCTCGTTAATCTTT.

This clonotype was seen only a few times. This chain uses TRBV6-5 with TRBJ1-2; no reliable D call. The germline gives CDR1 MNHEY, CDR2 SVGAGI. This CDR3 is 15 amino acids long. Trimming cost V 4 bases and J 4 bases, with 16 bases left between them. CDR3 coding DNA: TGTGCCAGCAGTTCCTCTCCGACACTACTCTATGGCTACACCTTC. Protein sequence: CASSSSPTLLYGYTF.

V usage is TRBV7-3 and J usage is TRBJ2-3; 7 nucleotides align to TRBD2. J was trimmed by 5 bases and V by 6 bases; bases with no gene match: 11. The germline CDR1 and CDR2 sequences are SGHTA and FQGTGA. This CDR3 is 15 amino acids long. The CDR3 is CASRQVAGEVDTQYF. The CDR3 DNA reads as TGTGCCAGCAGACAAGTGGCGGGGGAAGTAGATACGCAGTATTTT.

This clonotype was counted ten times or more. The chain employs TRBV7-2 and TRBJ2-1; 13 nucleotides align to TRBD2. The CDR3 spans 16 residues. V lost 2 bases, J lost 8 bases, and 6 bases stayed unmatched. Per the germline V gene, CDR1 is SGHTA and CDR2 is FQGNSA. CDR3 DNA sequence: TGTGCCAGCAGCTTACCCGGGACTAGCGGGAATCATGAGCAGTTCTTC. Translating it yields CASSLPGTSGNHEQFF.

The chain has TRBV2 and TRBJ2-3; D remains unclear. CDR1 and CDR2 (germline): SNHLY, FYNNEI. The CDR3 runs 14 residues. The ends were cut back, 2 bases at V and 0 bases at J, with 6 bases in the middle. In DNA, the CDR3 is TGTGCCAGCAGTGAATTTACTAGCACAGATACGCAGTATTTT. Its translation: CASSEFTSTDTQYF.

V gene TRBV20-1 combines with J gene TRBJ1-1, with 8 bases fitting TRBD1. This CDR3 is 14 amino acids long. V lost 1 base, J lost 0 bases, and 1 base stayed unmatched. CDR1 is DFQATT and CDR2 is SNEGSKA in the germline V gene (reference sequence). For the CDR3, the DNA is TGCAGTGCTAGAGGGGACAGGCTGAACACTGAAGCTTTCTTT. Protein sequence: CSARGDRLNTEAFF.

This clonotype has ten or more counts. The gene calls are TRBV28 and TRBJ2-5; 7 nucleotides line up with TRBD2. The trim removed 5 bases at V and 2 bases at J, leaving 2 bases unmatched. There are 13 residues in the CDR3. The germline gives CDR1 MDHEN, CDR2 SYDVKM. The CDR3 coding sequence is TGTGCCAGCAGTGGCGGGGGTCAAGAGACCCAGTACTTC. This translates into CASSGGGQETQYF.

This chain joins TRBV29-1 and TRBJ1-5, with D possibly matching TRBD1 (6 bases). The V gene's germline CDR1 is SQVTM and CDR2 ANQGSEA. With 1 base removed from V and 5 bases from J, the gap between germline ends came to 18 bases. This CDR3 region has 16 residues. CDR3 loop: CSVEGGGQVGYQPQHF. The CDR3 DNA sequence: TGCAGCGTTGAAGGGGGGGGGCAGGTCGGATATCAGCCCCAGCATTTT.

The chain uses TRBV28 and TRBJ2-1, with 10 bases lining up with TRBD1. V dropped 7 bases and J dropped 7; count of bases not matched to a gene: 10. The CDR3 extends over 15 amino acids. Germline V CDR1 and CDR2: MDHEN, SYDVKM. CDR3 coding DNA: TGTGCCAGCAACCCCGTGACAGGGGGCGGGAATGAGCAGTTCTTC. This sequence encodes CASNPVTGGGNEQFF.

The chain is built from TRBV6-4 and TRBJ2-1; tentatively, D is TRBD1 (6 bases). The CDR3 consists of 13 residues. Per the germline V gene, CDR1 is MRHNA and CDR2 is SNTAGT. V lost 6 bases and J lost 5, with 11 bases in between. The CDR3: CASSRDIHNEQFF. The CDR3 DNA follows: TGTGCCAGCAGCCGGGACATACACAATGAGCAGTTCTTC.

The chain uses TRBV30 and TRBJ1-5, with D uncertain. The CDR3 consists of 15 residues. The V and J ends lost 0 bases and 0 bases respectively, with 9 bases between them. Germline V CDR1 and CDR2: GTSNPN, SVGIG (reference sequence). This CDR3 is CAWSVSMYSNQPQHF. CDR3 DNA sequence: TGTGCCTGGAGTGTGTCAATGTATAGCAATCAGCCCCAGCATTTT.

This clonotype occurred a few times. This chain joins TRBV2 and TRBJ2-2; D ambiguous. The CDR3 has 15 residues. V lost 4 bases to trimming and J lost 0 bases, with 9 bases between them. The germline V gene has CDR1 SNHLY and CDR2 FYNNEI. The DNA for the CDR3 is TGTGCCAGCAGTGCCGGAGTCGCGAACACCGGGGAGCTGTTTTTT. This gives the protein CASSAGVANTGELFF. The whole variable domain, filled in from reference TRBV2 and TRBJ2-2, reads EPEVTQTPSHQVTQMGQEVILRCVPISNHLYFYWYRQILGQKVEFLVSFYNNEISEKSEIFDDQFSVERPDGSNFTLKIRSTKLEDSAMYFCASSAGVANTGELFFGEGSRLTVL.

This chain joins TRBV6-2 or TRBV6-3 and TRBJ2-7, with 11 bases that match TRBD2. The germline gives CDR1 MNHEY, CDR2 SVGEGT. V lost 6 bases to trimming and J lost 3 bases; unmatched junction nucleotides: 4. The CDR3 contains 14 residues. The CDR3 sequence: CASRLAGVYYEQYF. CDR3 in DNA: TGTGCCAGCAGACTAGCGGGGGTTTACTACGAGCAGTACTTC.

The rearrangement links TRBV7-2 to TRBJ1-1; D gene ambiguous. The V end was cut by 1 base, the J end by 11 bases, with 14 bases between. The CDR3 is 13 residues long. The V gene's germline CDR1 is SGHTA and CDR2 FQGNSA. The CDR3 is CASSLDQAPQAFF. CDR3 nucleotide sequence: TGTGCCAGCAGCTTAGATCAGGCCCCCCAGGCTTTCTTT. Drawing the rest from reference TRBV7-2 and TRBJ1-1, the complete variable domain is GAGVSQSPSNKVTEKGKDVELRCDPISGHTALYWYRQSLGQGLEFLIYFQGNSAPDKSGLPSDRFSAERTGGSVSTLTIQRTQQEDSAVYLCASSLDQAPQAFFGQGTRLTVV.

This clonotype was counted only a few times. The CDR3 DNA follows: TGTGCCAGCAGTTATGACCAGAGATCAGCCAAAAACATTCAGTACTTC. The encoded protein is CASSYDQRSAKNIQYF. This chain uses TRBV6-5 with TRBJ2-4; D gene ambiguous. The CDR3 contains 16 residues. Germline lookup yields CDR1 MNHEY and CDR2 SVGAGI. V was cut by 3 bases and J by 0 bases, with 12 bases left in between.

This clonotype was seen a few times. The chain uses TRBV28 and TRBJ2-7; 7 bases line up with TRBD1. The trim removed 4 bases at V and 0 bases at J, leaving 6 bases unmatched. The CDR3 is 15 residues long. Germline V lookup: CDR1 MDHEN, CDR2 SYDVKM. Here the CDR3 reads CASSSSGTASYEQYF. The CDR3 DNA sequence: TGTGCCAGCAGTTCCTCCGGGACAGCCTCCTACGAGCAGTACTTC.

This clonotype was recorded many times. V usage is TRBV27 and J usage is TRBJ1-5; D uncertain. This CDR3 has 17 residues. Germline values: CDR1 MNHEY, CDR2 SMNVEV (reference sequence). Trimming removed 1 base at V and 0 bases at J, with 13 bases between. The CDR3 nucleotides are TGTGCCAGCAGTTTATTTCGGCAGCCATATAGCAATCAGCCCCAGCATTTT. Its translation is CASSLFRQPYSNQPQHF.

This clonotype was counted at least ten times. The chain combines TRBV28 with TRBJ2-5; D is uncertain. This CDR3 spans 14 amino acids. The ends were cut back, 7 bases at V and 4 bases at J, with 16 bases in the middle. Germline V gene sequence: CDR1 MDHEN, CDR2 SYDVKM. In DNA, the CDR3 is TGTGCCAGCATCGCGCACGATAGAGGAGAGACCCAGTACTTC. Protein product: CASIAHDRGETQYF.

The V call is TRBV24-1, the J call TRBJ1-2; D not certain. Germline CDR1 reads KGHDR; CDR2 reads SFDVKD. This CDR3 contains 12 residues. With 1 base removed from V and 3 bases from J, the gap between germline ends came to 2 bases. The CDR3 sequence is CATSDLYYGYTF. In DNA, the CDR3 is TGTGCCACCAGTGATTTATACTATGGCTACACCTTC.

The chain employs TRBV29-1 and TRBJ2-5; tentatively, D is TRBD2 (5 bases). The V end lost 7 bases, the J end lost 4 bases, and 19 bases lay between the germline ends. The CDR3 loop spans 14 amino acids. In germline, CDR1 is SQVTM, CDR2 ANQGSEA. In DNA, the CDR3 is TGCAGCGCAAGATCCGGGATGGGAATAGAGACCCAGTACTTC. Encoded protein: CSARSGMGIETQYF.

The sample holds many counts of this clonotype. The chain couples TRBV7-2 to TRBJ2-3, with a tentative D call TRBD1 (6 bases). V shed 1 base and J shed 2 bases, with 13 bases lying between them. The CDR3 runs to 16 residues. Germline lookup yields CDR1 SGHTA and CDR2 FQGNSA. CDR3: CASSLVGRGPTDTQYF. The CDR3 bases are TGTGCCAGCAGCTTAGTGGGCAGGGGACCCACAGATACGCAGTATTTT.